A selection of T cell receptor beta chains follows, all from one sample in a study of technical replicates of blood from a few donors. Sequencing was performed with immunoSEQ multiplex PCR; in TCRdb, only in-frame clones are kept and a portion is missing. The data contain 80,000 to 95,000 clones, approximately 94% of them seen just once; the ten biggest clones take up about 0.22%. The specimen sequenced was T cells isolated from PBMCs. These receptors originate from a human donor in good health. CDR3s include the opening cysteine and the closing phenylalanine or tryptophan. The D gene is left open where the match is weak. The listing skips clone size in some rows; elsewhere it reads once, few, many or a size class.

clone_size: .; d_call: .; v_call: TRBV19; j_call: TRBJ1-4; cdr3_aa: CASNTNPDATNEKLFF; cdr3_nt: TGTGCCAGTAACACCAATCCTGATGCAACTAATGAAAAACTGTTTTTT
clone_size: .; d_call: TRBD2; v_call: TRBV4-1; j_call: TRBJ2-5; cdr3_aa: CASSQELWTSGSEETQYF; cdr3_nt: TGCGCCAGCAGCCAAGAATTATGGACTAGCGGGAGTGAAGAGACCCAGTACTTC
clone_size: .; d_call: TRBD1; v_call: TRBV9; j_call: TRBJ2-2; cdr3_aa: CASSSWDRVYGGELFF; cdr3_nt: TGTGCCAGCAGCTCCTGGGACAGGGTTTATGGCGGGGAGCTGTTTTTT
clone_size: .; d_call: .; v_call: TRBV6-1; j_call: TRBJ1-1; cdr3_aa: CASRGGRILNTEAFF; cdr3_nt: TGTGCCAGCAGGGGAGGTAGGATCCTGAACACTGAAGCTTTCTTT
clone_size: .; d_call: TRBD1; v_call: TRBV18; j_call: TRBJ1-3; cdr3_aa: CASSPPAGGPSGNTIYF; cdr3_nt: TGTGCCAGCTCACCACCGGCAGGGGGTCCCTCTGGAAACACCATATATTTT
clone_size: .; d_call: .; v_call: TRBV27; j_call: TRBJ2-1; cdr3_aa: CASSLGPRGNEQFF; cdr3_nt: TGTGCCAGCAGTTTAGGGCCAAGGGGGAATGAGCAGTTCTTC
clone_size: .; d_call: TRBD2; v_call: TRBV28; j_call: TRBJ2-3; cdr3_aa: CASGSGSGRYTDTQYF; cdr3_nt: TGTGCCAGCGGGAGCGGTAGCGGGAGGTACACAGATACGCAGTATTTT
clone_size: .; d_call: TRBD2; v_call: TRBV6-5; j_call: TRBJ2-3; cdr3_aa: CASREAGDTDTQYF; cdr3_nt: TGTGCCAGCAGAGAAGCGGGGGACACAGATACGCAGTATTTT
clone_size: .; d_call: TRBD1; v_call: TRBV19; j_call: TRBJ1-2; cdr3_aa: CASSRRDSFISAYGYTF; cdr3_nt: TGTGCCAGTAGCCGTCGGGACAGCTTCATTTCGGCCTATGGCTACACCTTC
clone_size: once; d_call: TRBD2; v_call: TRBV7-9; j_call: TRBJ2-5; cdr3_aa: CASSLWREGETQYF; cdr3_nt: TGTGCCAGCAGCTTATGGAGGGAGGGGGAGACCCAGTACTTC
clone_size: .; d_call: TRBD1; v_call: TRBV2; j_call: TRBJ1-5; cdr3_aa: CASQPGQDNQPQHF; cdr3_nt: TGTGCCAGTCAACCGGGACAGGATAATCAGCCCCAGCATTTT
clone_size: .; d_call: .; v_call: TRBV5-4; j_call: TRBJ2-2; cdr3_aa: CASSPGAGELFF; cdr3_nt: TGTGCCAGCAGCCCAGGGGCCGGGGAGCTGTTTTTT
clone_size: .; d_call: .; v_call: TRBV5-6; j_call: TRBJ1-2; cdr3_aa: CASSAGYGYTF; cdr3_nt: TGTGCCAGCTCCGCCGGCTATGGCTACACCTTC
clone_size: .; d_call: TRBD1; v_call: TRBV6-1; j_call: TRBJ1-1; cdr3_aa: CASTNRGPNTEAFF; cdr3_nt: TGTGCCAGCACCAACAGGGGCCCTAACACTGAAGCTTTCTTT
clone_size: .; d_call: TRBD1; v_call: TRBV27; j_call: TRBJ2-1; cdr3_aa: CASTKTGTGPFGSPNEQFF; cdr3_nt: TGTGCCAGCACAAAGACCGGGACAGGGCCTTTTGGTTCCCCCAATGAGCAGTTCTTC
clone_size: .; d_call: TRBD1; v_call: TRBV7-6; j_call: TRBJ2-1; cdr3_aa: CASSRGQGFNNEQFF; cdr3_nt: TGTGCCAGCAGCCGAGGACAGGGGTTTAACAATGAGCAGTTCTTC
clone_size: .; d_call: TRBD1; v_call: TRBV4-2; j_call: TRBJ1-5; cdr3_aa: CASSQVDTGGNQPQHF; cdr3_nt: TGTGCCAGCAGCCAAGTTGATACAGGGGGCAATCAGCCCCAGCATTTT
clone_size: .; d_call: .; v_call: TRBV6-1; j_call: TRBJ2-7; cdr3_aa: CASTPGQYEQYF; cdr3_nt: TGTGCCAGCACTCCCGGTCAATACGAGCAGTACTTC
clone_size: .; d_call: TRBD2; v_call: TRBV7-9; j_call: TRBJ2-3; cdr3_aa: CASSLSSGTTDTQYF; cdr3_nt: TGTGCCAGCAGCTTGAGTAGCGGGACCACAGATACGCAGTATTTT
clone_size: .; d_call: TRBD1; v_call: TRBV6-1; j_call: TRBJ1-4; cdr3_aa: CAEGEGQGWEKLFF; cdr3_nt: TGTGCCGAGGGGGAGGGACAGGGGTGGGAAAAACTGTTTTTT
clone_size: .; d_call: .; v_call: TRBV11-2; j_call: TRBJ1-2; cdr3_aa: CASSRTPSGGYTF; cdr3_nt: TGTGCCAGCAGCCGTACCCCGTCGGGGGGCTACACCTTC
clone_size: .; d_call: .; v_call: TRBV6-5; j_call: TRBJ2-3; cdr3_aa: CASRSVVSTDTQYF; cdr3_nt: TGTGCCAGCCGTTCAGTCGTCAGCACAGATACGCAGTATTTT
clone_size: .; d_call: TRBD1; v_call: TRBV10-3; j_call: TRBJ2-3; cdr3_aa: CAIRRTGPTDTQYF; cdr3_nt: TGTGCCATCAGGCGGACAGGACCCACAGATACGCAGTATTTT
clone_size: .; d_call: .; v_call: TRBV19; j_call: TRBJ2-7; cdr3_aa: CASPTSRDNSYEQYF; cdr3_nt: TGTGCCAGCCCAACAAGCCGGGACAACTCCTACGAGCAGTACTTC
clone_size: .; d_call: .; v_call: TRBV7-8; j_call: TRBJ2-1; cdr3_aa: CASSLLGQRSYNEQFF; cdr3_nt: TGTGCCAGCAGCTTACTGGGGCAGCGCTCCTACAATGAGCAGTTCTTC
clone_size: .; d_call: .; v_call: TRBV6-5; j_call: TRBJ2-2; cdr3_aa: CASSREFGELFF; cdr3_nt: TGTGCCAGCAGTAGAGAATTTGGGGAGCTGTTTTTT
clone_size: .; d_call: TRBD2; v_call: TRBV5-4; j_call: TRBJ2-7; cdr3_aa: CASRLAGDTYEQYF; cdr3_nt: TGTGCCAGCCGATTAGCGGGGGATACCTACGAGCAGTACTTC
clone_size: .; d_call: TRBD1; v_call: TRBV7-6; j_call: TRBJ1-4; cdr3_aa: CASSLGQGREKLFF; cdr3_nt: TGTGCCAGCAGCTTAGGACAGGGGCGTGAAAAACTGTTTTTT
clone_size: .; d_call: TRBD1; v_call: TRBV10-2; j_call: TRBJ1-2; cdr3_aa: CASSMGQGAGGYTF; cdr3_nt: TGCGCCAGCAGTATGGGACAGGGGGCAGGAGGCTACACCTTC
clone_size: .; d_call: TRBD1; v_call: TRBV9; j_call: TRBJ2-2; cdr3_aa: CASSGTTGKRDDTGELFF; cdr3_nt: TGTGCCAGCAGCGGAACGACAGGGAAGAGGGATGACACCGGGGAGCTGTTTTTT
clone_size: .; d_call: .; v_call: TRBV4-2; j_call: TRBJ2-3; cdr3_aa: CASSQWEYRTDTQYF; cdr3_nt: TGTGCCAGCAGCCAATGGGAGTACCGCACAGATACGCAGTATTTT
clone_size: .; d_call: .; v_call: TRBV27; j_call: TRBJ2-7; cdr3_aa: CASRRGPEQYF; cdr3_nt: TGTGCCAGCAGGAGAGGGCCCGAGCAGTACTTC
clone_size: .; d_call: TRBD2; v_call: TRBV7-9; j_call: TRBJ2-1; cdr3_aa: CASSSKGLAGGNEQFF; cdr3_nt: TGTGCCAGCAGCTCGAAGGGACTAGCGGGAGGTAATGAGCAGTTCTTC
clone_size: .; d_call: .; v_call: TRBV6-5; j_call: TRBJ2-1; cdr3_aa: CASRSFYNEQFF; cdr3_nt: TGTGCCAGCAGGAGTTTCTACAATGAGCAGTTCTTC
clone_size: .; d_call: TRBD2; v_call: TRBV4-1; j_call: TRBJ2-1; cdr3_aa: CASRRGSGNEQFF; cdr3_nt: TGCGCCAGCAGACGCGGGAGTGGAAATGAGCAGTTCTTC
clone_size: .; d_call: TRBD2; v_call: TRBV2; j_call: TRBJ2-3; cdr3_aa: CASSSGTRNTQYF; cdr3_nt: TGTGCCAGCAGTTCCGGGACTAGAAATACGCAGTATTTT
clone_size: .; d_call: .; v_call: TRBV5-1; j_call: TRBJ1-1; cdr3_aa: CASSFRGGESVPEAFF; cdr3_nt: TGCGCCAGCAGCTTTAGGGGCGGGGAGAGTGTCCCTGAAGCTTTCTTT
clone_size: .; d_call: TRBD1; v_call: TRBV5-4; j_call: TRBJ2-5; cdr3_aa: CASSLGTEETQYF; cdr3_nt: TGTGCCAGCAGCCTAGGGACAGAAGAGACCCAGTACTTC
clone_size: few; d_call: TRBD1; v_call: TRBV18; j_call: TRBJ1-5; cdr3_aa: CASSSQGNNQPQHF; cdr3_nt: TGTGCCAGCTCATCACAGGGGAACAATCAGCCCCAGCATTTT
clone_size: .; d_call: .; v_call: TRBV4-1; j_call: TRBJ2-7; cdr3_aa: CASSQDQGWAYEQYF; cdr3_nt: TGCGCCAGCAGCCAAGACCAGGGGTGGGCCTACGAGCAGTACTTC
clone_size: .; d_call: .; v_call: TRBV7-8; j_call: TRBJ2-5; cdr3_aa: CASSFAQQETQYF; cdr3_nt: TGTGCCAGCAGCTTCGCCCAGCAAGAGACCCAGTACTTC
clone_size: once; d_call: TRBD2; v_call: TRBV11-3; j_call: TRBJ2-2; cdr3_aa: CASSLGEGLEPTGELFF; cdr3_nt: TGTGCCAGCAGCTTGGGGGAAGGACTAGAACCCACCGGGGAGCTGTTTTTT
clone_size: once; d_call: TRBD1; v_call: TRBV7-8; j_call: TRBJ1-1; cdr3_aa: CASSLGQGAFSRGAFF; cdr3_nt: TGTGCCAGCAGCTTAGGCCAGGGGGCGTTTTCCCGAGGCGCTTTCTTT
clone_size: .; d_call: .; v_call: TRBV28; j_call: TRBJ2-5; cdr3_aa: CASSAHQGNQETQYF; cdr3_nt: TGTGCCAGCAGTGCCCATCAGGGGAACCAAGAGACCCAGTACTTC
clone_size: .; d_call: .; v_call: TRBV19; j_call: TRBJ1-3; cdr3_aa: CASNSKGLSGNTIYF; cdr3_nt: TGTGCCAGTAACTCGAAGGGGCTCTCTGGAAACACCATATATTTT
clone_size: .; d_call: TRBD1; v_call: TRBV7-8; j_call: TRBJ2-7; cdr3_aa: CASSLDRGSYEQYF; cdr3_nt: TGTGCCAGCAGCCTAGACAGGGGGTCCTACGAGCAGTACTTC
clone_size: .; d_call: .; v_call: TRBV27; j_call: TRBJ2-4; cdr3_aa: CASSPRTTLLAKNIQYF; cdr3_nt: TGTGCCAGCAGTCCTCGGACTACCCTTTTAGCCAAAAACATTCAGTACTTC
clone_size: .; d_call: TRBD2; v_call: TRBV10-2; j_call: TRBJ2-1; cdr3_aa: CASTGTSGRTYNEQFF; cdr3_nt: TGCGCCAGCACTGGGACTAGCGGGAGAACCTACAATGAGCAGTTCTTC
clone_size: once; d_call: .; v_call: TRBV7-8; j_call: TRBJ1-2; cdr3_aa: CASSLIDYDGYTF; cdr3_nt: TGTGCCAGCAGCTTAATAGATTATGATGGCTACACCTTC
clone_size: .; d_call: TRBD2; v_call: TRBV4-1; j_call: TRBJ2-7; cdr3_aa: CASSQSLAGIYEQYF; cdr3_nt: TGCGCCAGCAGCCAATCCCTAGCGGGGATTTACGAGCAGTACTTC
clone_size: .; d_call: .; v_call: TRBV30; j_call: TRBJ2-1; cdr3_aa: CAWSVLNHNEQFF; cdr3_nt: TGTGCCTGGAGTGTACTCAACCACAATGAGCAGTTCTTC
clone_size: .; d_call: .; v_call: TRBV9; j_call: TRBJ2-1; cdr3_aa: CASSLSSSVNEQFF; cdr3_nt: TGTGCCAGCAGCCTATCTTCTAGCGTTAATGAGCAGTTCTTC
clone_size: .; d_call: .; v_call: TRBV27; j_call: TRBJ2-3; cdr3_aa: CASSLSGGMRADTQYF; cdr3_nt: TGTGCCAGCAGTTTATCGGGGGGTATGAGGGCAGATACGCAGTATTTT
clone_size: .; d_call: TRBD2; v_call: TRBV7-9; j_call: TRBJ2-5; cdr3_aa: CASSPPAGTSGIQETQYF; cdr3_nt: TGTGCCAGCAGCCCTCCTGCCGGGACTAGCGGGATCCAAGAGACCCAGTACTTC
clone_size: once; d_call: TRBD1; v_call: TRBV2; j_call: TRBJ1-5; cdr3_aa: CASSAQGGFQPQHF; cdr3_nt: TGTGCCAGCAGTGCCCAGGGGGGATTCCAGCCCCAGCATTTT